This T cell receptor (beta chain) was obtained from a study of blood T cell repertoires in COVID-19. Study-wide background: Donors in the United States, Italy and Spain gave samples during acute or convalescent COVID-19.

CDR1 SGHVS and CDR2 FQNEAQ come from the germline V gene. Trimming shortened V by 3 bases and J by 8 bases, and 17 bases separated the two germline ends. CDR3 length: 16 amino acids. Sequencing was performed with immunoSEQ multiplex PCR; in TCRdb, only in-frame clones are kept and a portion is missing. This sample has 180,000 or so clones, with 80% to 90% found just once. Input material: peripheral blood. This sequence originates from a man between 40 and 49 years old with active or convalescent COVID-19. This chain connects TRBV7-8 to TRBJ1-6, with D perhaps TRBD1 (5 bases). The CDR3 reads CASSFSASGGYSPLHF. CDR3 nucleotides: TGTGCCAGCAGCTTCTCGGCGTCCGGGGGTTATTCACCCCTCCACTTT.